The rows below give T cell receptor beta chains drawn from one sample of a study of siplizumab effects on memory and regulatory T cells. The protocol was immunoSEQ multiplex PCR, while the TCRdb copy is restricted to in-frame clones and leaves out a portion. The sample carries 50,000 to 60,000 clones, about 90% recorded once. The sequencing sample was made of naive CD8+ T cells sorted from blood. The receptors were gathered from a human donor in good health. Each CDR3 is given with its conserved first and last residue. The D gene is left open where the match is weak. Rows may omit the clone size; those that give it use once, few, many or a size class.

CDR3: CASSLYQGADGYTF
DNA: TGTGCCAGCAGTTTATATCAGGGGGCTGACGGCTACACCTTC
size: NA
D: TRBD1
V: TRBV27
J: TRBJ1-2

CDR3: CASSSRDHSQYF
DNA: TGTGCCAGCAGTAGCCGGGACCACTCGCAGTACTTC
size: NA
D: NA
V: TRBV6-5
J: TRBJ2-7

CDR3: CASSGLAGIDTQYF
DNA: TGTGCCAGCAGCGGACTAGCGGGAATAGATACGCAGTATTTT
size: NA
D: TRBD2
V: TRBV27
J: TRBJ2-3

CDR3: CASSLGQMETQYF
DNA: TGTGCCAGCAGCTTGGGCCAGATGGAGACCCAGTACTTC
size: NA
D: NA
V: TRBV5-6
J: TRBJ2-5

CDR3: CASSSWGQGQIPYEQYF
DNA: TGTGCCAGCAGCTCATGGGGACAGGGCCAGATTCCATACGAGCAGTACTTC
size: NA
D: TRBD1
V: TRBV7-2
J: TRBJ2-7

CDR3: CASSLSWANTIYF
DNA: TGTGCCAGCAGTTTATCCTGGGCAAACACCATATATTTT
size: NA
D: NA
V: TRBV25-1
J: TRBJ1-3

CDR3: CASSILANPYNEQFF
DNA: TGTGCCAGTAGTATACTAGCGAACCCTTACAATGAGCAGTTCTTC
size: NA
D: NA
V: TRBV19
J: TRBJ2-1

CDR3: CASSPDLDREAFF
DNA: TGTGCCAGCAGCCCAGATCTCGACCGTGAAGCTTTCTTT
size: NA
D: NA
V: TRBV7-9
J: TRBJ1-1

CDR3: CASSSGGTGYEQYF
DNA: TGTGCCAGCAGTTCCGGGGGCACCGGCTACGAGCAGTACTTC
size: NA
D: NA
V: TRBV6-5
J: TRBJ2-7

CDR3: CASSSPGIYNEQFF
DNA: TGTGCCAGTAGTAGTCCGGGGATCTACAATGAGCAGTTCTTC
size: NA
D: NA
V: TRBV19
J: TRBJ2-1

CDR3: CASSLGTDTPNYGYTF
DNA: TGTGCCAGCAGTTTAGGGACCGATACCCCTAACTATGGCTACACCTTC
size: few
D: NA
V: TRBV27
J: TRBJ1-2

CDR3: CASSLELGLVNTGELFF
DNA: TGTGCCAGCAGCTTAGAATTAGGGCTAGTGAACACCGGGGAGCTGTTTTTT
size: few
D: NA
V: TRBV7-6
J: TRBJ2-2

CDR3: CASSDPADSVDWINSPLHF
DNA: TGTGCCAGCAGTGACCCCGCGGACAGCGTCGACTGGATCAATTCACCCCTCCACTTT
size: NA
D: NA
V: TRBV2
J: TRBJ1-6

CDR3: CASSQDNSPYEQYF
DNA: TGCGCCAGCAGCCAAGATAACAGCCCCTACGAGCAGTACTTC
size: once
D: NA
V: TRBV4-1
J: TRBJ2-7

CDR3: CASSQVRGEVYNEQFF
DNA: TGCGCCAGCAGCCAAGTTAGGGGTGAGGTATACAATGAGCAGTTCTTC
size: NA
D: NA
V: TRBV4-1
J: TRBJ2-1

CDR3: CASSLEWGGPTDTQYF
DNA: TGCGCCAGCAGCTTGGAGTGGGGGGGCCCCACAGATACGCAGTATTTT
size: NA
D: NA
V: TRBV5-1
J: TRBJ2-3

CDR3: CASSIRVNTEAFF
DNA: TGTGCCAGTAGTATAAGGGTGAACACTGAAGCTTTCTTT
size: NA
D: NA
V: TRBV19
J: TRBJ1-1

CDR3: CASSQDYNGAGELFF
DNA: TGTGCCAGCAGTCAAGACTATAACGGGGCGGGGGAGCTGTTTTTT
size: NA
D: NA
V: TRBV27
J: TRBJ2-2

CDR3: CASRATGSLSYEQYF
DNA: TGTGCCAGCAGGGCTACAGGGTCCCTCTCCTACGAGCAGTACTTC
size: NA
D: NA
V: TRBV27
J: TRBJ2-7

CDR3: CSARDTQPQHF
DNA: TGCAGTGCTAGAGATACTCAGCCCCAGCATTTT
size: NA
D: NA
V: TRBV20-1
J: TRBJ1-5

CDR3: CASSQVVRGPYEQYF
DNA: TGCGCCAGCAGCCAAGTAGTCAGGGGTCCCTACGAGCAGTACTTC
size: once
D: NA
V: TRBV4-1
J: TRBJ2-7

CDR3: CASSQDPASEGELFF
DNA: TGCGCCAGCAGCCAAGATCCCGCGTCGGAGGGGGAGCTGTTTTTT
size: NA
D: NA
V: TRBV4-1
J: TRBJ2-2

CDR3: CASSSPPGQEDTQYF
DNA: TGTGCCAGCAGTTCACCCCCGGGACAGGAGGATACGCAGTATTTT
size: NA
D: TRBD1
V: TRBV27
J: TRBJ2-3

CDR3: CASRRGGVEQTQYF
DNA: TGTGCCAGCAGGAGGGGTGGTGTAGAGCAGACCCAGTACTTC
size: NA
D: NA
V: TRBV6-4
J: TRBJ2-5

CDR3: CASSQEWPGLEQYF
DNA: TGCGCCAGCAGCCAAGAATGGCCAGGGCTAGAGCAGTACTTC
size: NA
D: NA
V: TRBV4-1
J: TRBJ2-7

CDR3: CASSGDVARETQYF
DNA: TGTGCCAGCAGCGGGGACGTCGCCCGGGAGACCCAGTACTTC
size: NA
D: NA
V: TRBV13
J: TRBJ2-5

CDR3: CATDPPEPGRGSSETQYF
DNA: TGTGCCACCGACCCCCCGGAGCCCGGGAGGGGATCTAGTGAGACCCAGTACTTC
size: once
D: TRBD2
V: TRBV7-9
J: TRBJ2-5

CDR3: CASNPLDRGVYEQYF
DNA: TGTGCCAGCAACCCTTTGGACAGAGGAGTTTACGAGCAGTACTTC
size: NA
D: NA
V: TRBV6-1
J: TRBJ2-7

CDR3: CASSPGTGIMNTEAFF
DNA: TGTGCCAGCAGCCCAGGGACAGGGATAATGAACACTGAAGCTTTCTTT
size: NA
D: TRBD1
V: TRBV7-3
J: TRBJ1-1

CDR3: CASSWGNGYTEAFF
DNA: TGCGCCAGCAGCTGGGGGAATGGTTACACTGAAGCTTTCTTT
size: NA
D: NA
V: TRBV5-1
J: TRBJ1-1

CDR3: CASGQDRGPSDTQYF
DNA: TGTGCCAGCGGACAGGACAGGGGGCCCTCAGATACGCAGTATTTT
size: NA
D: TRBD1
V: TRBV6-5
J: TRBJ2-3

CDR3: CASSLGSYGEQYF
DNA: TGTGCCAGCAGCTTAGGTAGTTACGGCGAGCAGTACTTC
size: NA
D: NA
V: TRBV5-4
J: TRBJ2-7

CDR3: CAWSTGTGIYEQYF
DNA: TGTGCCTGGAGTACCGGGACAGGGATCTACGAGCAGTACTTC
size: NA
D: TRBD1
V: TRBV30
J: TRBJ2-7

CDR3: CASSVTAHSYEQYF
DNA: TGTGCCAGTAGTGTGACAGCCCACTCCTACGAGCAGTACTTC
size: few
D: NA
V: TRBV19
J: TRBJ2-7

CDR3: CASSISGQGNQPQHF
DNA: TGTGCCAGTAGTATCAGCGGACAGGGCAATCAGCCCCAGCATTTT
size: NA
D: TRBD1
V: TRBV19
J: TRBJ1-5

CDR3: CASSPSSYEQYF
DNA: TGTGCCAGCAGCCCGTCCTCCTACGAGCAGTACTTC
size: once
D: NA
V: TRBV14
J: TRBJ2-7